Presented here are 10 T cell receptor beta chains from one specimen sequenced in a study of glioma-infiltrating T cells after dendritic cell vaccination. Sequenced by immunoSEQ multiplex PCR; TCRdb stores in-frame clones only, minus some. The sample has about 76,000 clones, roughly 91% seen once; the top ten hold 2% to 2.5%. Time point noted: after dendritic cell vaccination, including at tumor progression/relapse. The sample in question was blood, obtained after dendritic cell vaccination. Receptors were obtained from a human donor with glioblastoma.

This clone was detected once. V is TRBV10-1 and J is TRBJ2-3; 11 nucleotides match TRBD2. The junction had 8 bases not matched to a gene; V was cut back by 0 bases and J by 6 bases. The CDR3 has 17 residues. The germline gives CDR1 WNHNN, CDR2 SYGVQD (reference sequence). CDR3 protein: CASSESLGGLADDTQYF. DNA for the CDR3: TGCGCCAGCAGTGAGTCATTGGGGGGACTAGCGGACGATACGCAGTATTTT.

CDR3 nucleotides: TGCGCCAGCAGAAGGGGGTCGCGGGGGGACTCCTACGAGCAGTACTTC. This gives the protein CASRRGSRGDSYEQYF. This chain connects TRBV5-1 to TRBJ2-7; 8 positions agree with TRBD2. The V gene end was trimmed by 5 bases and the J gene end by 0 bases; junction bases not matched to a gene: 10. The CDR3 extends over 16 amino acids. Germline V gives CDR1 SGHRS, CDR2 YFSETQ.

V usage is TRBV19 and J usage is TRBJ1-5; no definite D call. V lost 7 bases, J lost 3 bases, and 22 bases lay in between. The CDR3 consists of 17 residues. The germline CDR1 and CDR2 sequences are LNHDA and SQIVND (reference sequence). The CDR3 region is CASTHGRQAGFNQPQHF. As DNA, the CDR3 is TGTGCCAGTACTCACGGTCGGCAGGCCGGATTCAATCAGCCCCAGCATTTT. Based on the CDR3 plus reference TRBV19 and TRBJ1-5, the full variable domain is DGGITQSPKYLFRKEGQNVTLSCEQNLNHDAMYWYRQDPGQGLRLIYYSQIVNDFQKGDIAEGYSVSREKKESFPLTVTSAQKNPTAFYLCASTHGRQAGFNQPQHFGDGTRLSIL.

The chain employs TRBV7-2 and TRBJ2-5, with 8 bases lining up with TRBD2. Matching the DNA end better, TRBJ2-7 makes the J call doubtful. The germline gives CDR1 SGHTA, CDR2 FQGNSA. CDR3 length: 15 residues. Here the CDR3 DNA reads TGTGCCAGCAGCTGGAGAACAGGACTAGCTCTCGAGCAGTACTTC. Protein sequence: CASSWRTGLALEQYF.

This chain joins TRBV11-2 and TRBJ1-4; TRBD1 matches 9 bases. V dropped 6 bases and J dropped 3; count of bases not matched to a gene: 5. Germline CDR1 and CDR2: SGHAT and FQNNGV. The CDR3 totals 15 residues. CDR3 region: CASSTGGIANEKLFF. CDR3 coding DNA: TGTGCCAGCAGTACAGGGGGCATAGCTAATGAAAAACTGTTTTTT.

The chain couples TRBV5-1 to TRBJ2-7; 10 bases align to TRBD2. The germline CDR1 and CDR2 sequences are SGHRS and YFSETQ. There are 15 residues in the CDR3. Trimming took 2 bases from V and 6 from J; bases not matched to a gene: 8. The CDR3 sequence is CASSLQSGGAVEQYF. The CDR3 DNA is TGCGCCAGCAGCTTACAGAGCGGGGGGGCGGTCGAGCAGTACTTC.

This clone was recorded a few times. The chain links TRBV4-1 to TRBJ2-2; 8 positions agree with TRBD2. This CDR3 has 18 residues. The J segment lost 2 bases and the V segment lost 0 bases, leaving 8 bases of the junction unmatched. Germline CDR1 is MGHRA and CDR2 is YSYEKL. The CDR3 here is CASSQDQVAGLNTGELFF. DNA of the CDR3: TGCGCCAGCAGCCAAGATCAGGTAGCGGGGCTTAACACCGGGGAGCTGTTTTTT.

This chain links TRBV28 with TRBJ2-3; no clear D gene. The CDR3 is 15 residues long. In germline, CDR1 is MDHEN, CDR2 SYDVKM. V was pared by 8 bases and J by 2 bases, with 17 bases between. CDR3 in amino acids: CASPPAMENTDTQYF. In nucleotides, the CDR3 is TGTGCCAGCCCCCCTGCGATGGAGAACACAGATACGCAGTATTTT.

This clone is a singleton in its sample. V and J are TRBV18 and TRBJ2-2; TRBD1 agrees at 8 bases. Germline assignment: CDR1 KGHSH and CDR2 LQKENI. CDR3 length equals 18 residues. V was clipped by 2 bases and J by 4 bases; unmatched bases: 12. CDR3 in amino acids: CASSPMGQDTAITGELFF. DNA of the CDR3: TGTGCCAGCTCACCAATGGGACAGGATACGGCCATCACCGGGGAGCTGTTTTTT.

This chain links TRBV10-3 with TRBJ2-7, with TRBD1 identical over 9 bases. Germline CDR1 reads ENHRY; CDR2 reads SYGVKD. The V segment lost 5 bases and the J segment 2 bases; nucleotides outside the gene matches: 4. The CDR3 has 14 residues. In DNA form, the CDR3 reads TGTGCCATCAGTCCGGGACAGGGCCCCTACGAGCAGTACTTC. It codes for CAISPGQGPYEQYF.